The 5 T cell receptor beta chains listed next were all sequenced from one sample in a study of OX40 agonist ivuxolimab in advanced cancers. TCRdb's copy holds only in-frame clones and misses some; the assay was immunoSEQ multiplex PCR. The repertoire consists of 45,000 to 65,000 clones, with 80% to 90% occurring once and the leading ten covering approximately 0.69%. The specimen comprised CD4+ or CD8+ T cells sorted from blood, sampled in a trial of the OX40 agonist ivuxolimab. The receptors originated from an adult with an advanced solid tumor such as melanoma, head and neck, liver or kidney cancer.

The CDR3 protein is CASSLSGGSSYEQYF. The CDR3 region has the DNA TGTGCCAGCAGCTTGAGCGGGGGAAGCTCCTACGAGCAGTACTTC. The chain has TRBV7-2 and TRBJ2-7; 8 bases map to TRBD2. The CDR3 is 15 amino acids. V trimming: 3 bases; J trimming: 0 bases; junction bases outside the gene matches: 4. Germline lookup yields CDR1 SGHTA and CDR2 FQGNSA. Based on the CDR3 plus reference TRBV7-2 and TRBJ2-7, the full variable domain is GAGVSQSPSNKVTEKGKDVELRCDPISGHTALYWYRQSLGQGLEFLIYFQGNSAPDKSGLPSDRFSAERTGGSVSTLTIQRTQQEDSAVYLCASSLSGGSSYEQYFGPGTRLTVT.

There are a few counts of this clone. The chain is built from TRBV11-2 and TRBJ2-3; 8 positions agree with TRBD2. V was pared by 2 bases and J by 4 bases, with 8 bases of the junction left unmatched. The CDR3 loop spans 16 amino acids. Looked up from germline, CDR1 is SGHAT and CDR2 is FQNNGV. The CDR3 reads CASSLYAGGAPDTQYF. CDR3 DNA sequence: TGTGCCAGCAGCTTATATGCGGGGGGAGCGCCAGATACGCAGTATTTT.

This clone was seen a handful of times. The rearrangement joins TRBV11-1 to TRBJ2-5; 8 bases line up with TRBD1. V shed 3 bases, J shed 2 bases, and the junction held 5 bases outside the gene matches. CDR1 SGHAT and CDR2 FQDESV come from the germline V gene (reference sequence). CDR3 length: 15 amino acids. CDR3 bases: TGTGCCAGCAGCTTGGACAGGGCGTTGCAAGAGACCCAGTACTTC. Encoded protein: CASSLDRALQETQYF.

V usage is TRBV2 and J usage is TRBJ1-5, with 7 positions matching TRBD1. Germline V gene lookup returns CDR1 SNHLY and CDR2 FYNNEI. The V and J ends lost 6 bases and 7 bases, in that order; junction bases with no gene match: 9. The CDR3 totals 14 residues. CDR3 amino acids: CASSAEGQSQPQHF. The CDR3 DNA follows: TGTGCCAGCAGCGCAGAGGGACAGAGCCAGCCCCAGCATTTT. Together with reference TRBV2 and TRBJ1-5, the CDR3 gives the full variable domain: EPEVTQTPSHQVTQMGQEVILRCVPISNHLYFYWYRQILGQKVEFLVSFYNNEISEKSEIFDDQFSVERPDGSNFTLKIRSTKLEDSAMYFCASSAEGQSQPQHFGDGTRLSIL.

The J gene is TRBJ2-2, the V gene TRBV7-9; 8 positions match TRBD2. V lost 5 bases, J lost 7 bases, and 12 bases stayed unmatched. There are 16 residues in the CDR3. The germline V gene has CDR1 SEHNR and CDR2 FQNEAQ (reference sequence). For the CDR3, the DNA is TGTGCCAGCAGCCCTCCGGGACTAGGGGTCGGCGGGGAGCTGTTTTTT. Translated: CASSPPGLGVGGELFF.